This is a list of T cell receptor beta chains from one sample in a study of T cells in Graves' hyperthyroidism and ophthalmopathy. Via MiXCR, TCRdb re-called the multiplex PCR reads, giving one row per CDR3 protein. The table lists approximately 330,000 distinct CDR3 sequences, about 21% of them singletons. Sequenced: blood. These receptors were taken from a woman aged 50 to 60 with Graves' hyperthyroidism. The CDR3 runs from the conserved cysteine through the conserved F or W. The D gene is left open where the match is weak. Clone size is shown for a subset of rows, as once, few, many or a class of expanded clone.

clone_size j_call v_call d_call cdr3_aa cdr3_nt
NA TRBJ2-7 TRBV10-3 NA CASAGGSSYEQYF TGTGCCTCTGCAGGGGGGAGCTCCTACGAGCAGTACTTC
many TRBJ1-5 TRBV6-1 NA CASSGRAFEGNQPQHF TGTGCCAGCAGTGGCAGGGCCTTCGAGGGAAATCAGCCCCAGCATTTT
many TRBJ1-5 TRBV28 NA CASQGYQPQHF TGTGCCAGCCAGGGCTATCAGCCCCAGCATTTT
many TRBJ2-3 TRBV10-1 NA CASSAGTDTQYF TGCGCCAGCAGTGCCGGGACAGATACGCAGTATTTT
NA TRBJ2-3 TRBV2 NA CASSPRAIGYTDTQYF TGTGCCAGCTCACCAAGGGCAATTGGGTACACAGATACGCAGTATTTT
many TRBJ2-2 TRBV20-1 TRBD2 CSARDQGLVVPGELFF TGCAGTGCTAGAGATCAAGGACTAGTCGTCCCCGGGGAGCTGTTTTTT
many TRBJ1-5 TRBV7-9 TRBD1 CASSSQTGGTQPQHF TGTGCCAGCAGCTCGCAGACAGGGGGTACACAGCCCCAGCATTTT
many TRBJ2-3 TRBV20-1 NA CSAREMGRGNTDTQYF TGCAGTGCTAGAGAGATGGGCAGAGGCAACACAGATACGCAGTATTTT
many TRBJ2-3 TRBV7-8 NA CASSSPGRTSTDTQYF TGTGCCAGCAGCTCCCCCGGCCGCACTAGCACAGATACGCAGTATTTT
few TRBJ1-5 TRBV20-1 NA CSGGAPRQPQHF TGCAGTGGGGGGGCGCCCAGACAGCCCCAGCATTTT
few TRBJ2-2 TRBV29-1 TRBD2 CSVRTSGRTGELFF TGCAGCGTAAGGACTAGCGGGAGGACCGGGGAGCTGTTTTTT
NA TRBJ1-1 TRBV11-1 NA CASSVKQALNTEAFF TGTGCCAGCAGCGTAAAACAGGCCCTGAACACTGAAGCTTTCTTT
NA TRBJ2-2 TRBV5-1 TRBD1 CASSLQGAETGELFF TGCGCCAGCAGCTTGCAGGGGGCGGAAACCGGGGAGCTGTTTTTT
NA TRBJ2-7 TRBV20-1 TRBD2 CSVRLAGLRAYSYEQYF TGCAGTGTAAGACTAGCGGGTCTTCGTGCTTATTCCTACGAGCAGTACTTC
NA TRBJ2-3 TRBV14 TRBD1 CASSGTGAVTDTQYF TGTGCCAGCAGTGGGACAGGGGCCGTCACAGATACGCAGTATTTT
many TRBJ1-1 TRBV3-1 NA CASSQSPGNTEAFF TGTGCCAGCAGCCAATCGCCGGGGAACACTGAAGCTTTCTTT
few TRBJ2-2 TRBV11-3 NA CASSLGQRAGELFF TGTGCCAGCAGCTTGGGCCAGCGGGCCGGGGAGCTGTTTTTT
many TRBJ2-3 TRBV7-8 NA CASSLASRLPGTDTQYF TGTGCCAGCAGCTTAGCGTCCAGACTACCCGGCACAGATACGCAGTATTTT
few TRBJ2-2 TRBV19 NA CASSISRSNTGELFF TGTGCCAGTAGTATATCAAGATCGAACACCGGGGAGCTGTTTTTT
many TRBJ2-7 TRBV3-1 NA CASSLGGAGRLREQYF TGTGCCAGCAGCCTGGGGGGGGCAGGGAGACTTCGGGAGCAGTACTTC
many TRBJ2-7 TRBV6-1 TRBD2 CASSGGLAGGNYEQYF TGTGCCAGCAGTGGGGGACTAGCGGGGGGAAACTACGAGCAGTACTTC
NA TRBJ2-3 TRBV14 NA CASSQAYTQYF TGTGCCAGCAGCCAAGCTTATACGCAGTATTTT
many TRBJ2-1 TRBV20-1 NA CSARPTESSYNEQFF TGCAGTGCTAGACCCACAGAGAGCTCCTACAATGAGCAGTTCTTC
many TRBJ2-1 TRBV29-1 TRBD1 CSGTGQGSSYNEQFF TGCAGCGGGACCGGACAGGGAAGCTCCTACAATGAGCAGTTCTTC
few TRBJ2-6 TRBV20-1 NA CSAIGASRGLSGANVLTF TGCAGTGCTATTGGGGCCTCAAGGGGCCTCTCTGGGGCCAACGTCCTGACTTTC
many TRBJ1-2 TRBV6-1 NA CASSSTGGSNYGYTF TGTGCCAGCAGTTCAACGGGGGGGAGCAACTATGGCTACACCTTC
many TRBJ2-7 TRBV7-3 TRBD2 CASSLWEGEQYF TGTGCCAGCAGCTTGTGGGAGGGGGAGCAGTACTTC
NA TRBJ2-1 TRBV24-1 NA CATSDQGRTLYNEQFF TGTGCCACCAGTGACCAGGGTCGGACCCTTTACAATGAGCAGTTCTTC
NA TRBJ2-5 TRBV28 NA CASSLFPLAETQYF TGTGCCAGCAGTTTATTCCCATTGGCGGAGACCCAGTACTTC